A selection of T cell receptor beta chains follows, all from one sample in a study of OX40 agonist ivuxolimab in advanced cancers. The method was immunoSEQ multiplex PCR; TCRdb's version includes in-frame clones alone and lacks a portion of them. The sample gives 60,000 to 75,000 clones, 80% of which show up once; 1% to 1.5% is in the top ten. The specimen comprised CD4+ or CD8+ T cells sorted from blood, sampled in a trial of the OX40 agonist ivuxolimab. The receptors were gathered from an adult with an advanced solid tumor such as melanoma, head and neck, liver or kidney cancer. The CDR3 runs from the conserved cysteine through the conserved F or W. A D gene is named only where the DNA matches it firmly. Size values are once, few and many counts, or a class for expanded clones, and some rows have none.

j_gene | v_gene | abundance | d_gene | CDR3aa | CDR3nt
TRBJ1-1 | TRBV7-2 | . | . | CASSFRGQNTEAFF | TGTGCCAGCAGCTTTAGGGGCCAGAACACTGAAGCTTTCTTT
TRBJ2-1 | TRBV7-6 | . | . | CASSSATTYNEQFF | TGTGCCAGCAGCTCGGCTACTACCTACAATGAGCAGTTCTTC
TRBJ1-3 | TRBV7-2 | . | . | CASSLEVGAGNTIYF | TGTGCCAGCAGCTTAGAGGTGGGAGCAGGAAACACCATATATTTT
TRBJ2-7 | TRBV6-5 | . | TRBD1 | CASSLGTGGLGEQYF | TGTGCCAGCAGTCTTGGGACAGGGGGACTCGGCGAGCAGTACTTC
TRBJ1-1 | TRBV7-3 | . | . | CASSLYGQPPLNTEAFF | TGTGCCAGCAGCTTATACGGACAGCCACCTTTGAACACTGAAGCTTTCTTT
TRBJ1-1 | TRBV12-5 | . | . | CASGLAGGATEAFF | TGTGCTAGTGGTTTGGCTGGGGGGGCCACTGAAGCTTTCTTT
TRBJ1-1 | TRBV14 | . | . | CASSQNWGLTEAFF | TGTGCCAGCAGCCAAAACTGGGGGCTTACTGAAGCTTTCTTT
TRBJ2-7 | TRBV25-1 | . | TRBD1 | CASRGQDDYEQYF | TGTGCCAGCAGGGGACAGGACGACTACGAGCAGTACTTC
TRBJ2-3 | TRBV30 | . | . | CAWSFIRSGHLNTDTQYF | TGTGCCTGGAGTTTTATCCGCTCGGGGCATTTAAACACAGATACGCAGTATTTT
TRBJ2-7 | TRBV19 | . | . | CASSGQGGPYEQYF | TGTGCCAGTAGCGGACAGGGAGGGCCCTACGAGCAGTACTTC
TRBJ1-3 | TRBV2 | . | TRBD1 | CATSTGEDFGNTIYF | TGTGCCACATCTACAGGGGAGGACTTTGGAAACACCATATATTTT
TRBJ1-5 | TRBV6-6 | . | TRBD1 | CASSGTGVDPQHF | TGTGCCAGCAGTGGGACAGGGGTGGATCCCCAGCATTTT
TRBJ2-2 | TRBV7-9 | once | TRBD1 | CATRDRNTGELFF | TGTGCCACCAGGGACAGGAACACCGGGGAGCTGTTTTTT
TRBJ1-1 | TRBV7-2 | . | . | CASSSQGDTEAFF | TGTGCCAGCAGCTCACAGGGTGACACTGAAGCTTTCTTT
TRBJ2-6 | TRBV19 | . | . | CASSVEGPSGANVLTF | TGTGCCAGTAGTGTAGAGGGGCCCTCTGGGGCCAACGTCCTGACTTTC
TRBJ2-1 | TRBV11-2 | . | TRBD2 | CASRGTLAGGPDEQFF | TGTGCCAGCAGAGGAACGCTAGCGGGGGGGCCGGATGAGCAGTTCTTC
TRBJ1-1 | TRBV6-1 | . | . | CASRTRRGTTEAFF | TGTGCCAGCAGGACCCGACGGGGAACGACTGAAGCTTTCTTT
TRBJ1-2 | TRBV19 | . | TRBD1 | CASGQGASGGYTF | TGTGCCAGTGGACAGGGGGCGTCGGGCGGCTACACCTTC
TRBJ2-2 | TRBV11-2 | . | . | CASSPQGTGELFF | TGTGCCAGCAGCCCCCAGGGGACCGGGGAGCTGTTTTTT
TRBJ2-1 | TRBV5-4 | . | TRBD2 | CASSHSGGRINEQFF | TGTGCCAGCAGCCATAGCGGGGGGCGAATTAATGAGCAGTTCTTC
TRBJ2-3 | TRBV2 | medium-sized | . | CASSVATLGTDTQYF | TGTGCCAGCAGTGTAGCGACGCTAGGCACAGATACGCAGTATTTT
TRBJ1-5 | TRBV2 | few | . | CASSLRAAQPQHF | TGTGCCAGCAGTCTCCGTGCGGCTCAGCCCCAGCATTTT
TRBJ2-7 | TRBV18 | . | . | CASSPPSVYETYF | TGTGCCAGCTCACCACCGTCCGTCTACGAGACCTACTTC
TRBJ1-1 | TRBV7-8 | . | . | CASSPLQTPNTEAFF | TGTGCCAGCAGCCCACTCCAGACCCCGAACACTGAAGCTTTCTTT
TRBJ2-3 | TRBV7-9 | . | . | CASSEGLGTDTQYF | TGTGCCAGCAGTGAGGGACTGGGCACAGATACGCAGTATTTT
TRBJ1-6 | TRBV28 | . | TRBD1 | CASSFRGASPLHF | TGTGCCAGCAGTTTCAGGGGGGCCTCGCCCCTCCACTTT
TRBJ1-2 | TRBV5-4 | once | . | CASSLSSDGYTF | TGTGCCAGCAGCTTGAGCTCTGATGGCTACACCTTC
TRBJ2-3 | TRBV7-2 | . | . | CASSPQRGGGQPSTDTQYF | TGTGCCAGCAGCCCGCAAAGGGGCGGGGGACAACCTAGCACAGATACGCAGTATTTT
TRBJ1-2 | TRBV18 | . | . | CASSPTENYGYTF | TGTGCCAGCTCACCTACAGAGAACTATGGCTACACCTTC
TRBJ1-6 | TRBV4-1 | . | . | CASSPRPPQANNSPLHF | TGCGCCAGCAGCCCCCGCCCCCCCCAGGCTAATAATTCACCCCTCCACTTT
TRBJ2-5 | TRBV29-1 | . | . | CSVVGRGETQYF | TGCAGCGTTGTGGGACGGGGTGAGACCCAGTACTTC
TRBJ1-1 | TRBV12-5 | . | . | CASGFDMGTAEAFF | TGTGCTAGTGGTTTTGATATGGGGACTGCTGAAGCTTTCTTT
TRBJ2-2 | TRBV5-1 | . | TRBD2 | CASSRSGRAGNTGELFF | TGCGCCAGCAGCCGATCTGGCCGAGCGGGAAACACCGGGGAGCTGTTTTTT
TRBJ2-3 | TRBV5-1 | . | TRBD2 | CASSLPGGAGGTDTQYF | TGCGCCAGCAGCTTGCCCGGGGGGGCCGGGGGGACAGATACGCAGTATTTT
TRBJ1-2 | TRBV28 | . | TRBD1 | CASTPGDRANYGYTF | TGTGCCAGCACTCCGGGGGACAGAGCTAACTATGGCTACACCTTC
TRBJ1-1 | TRBV5-4 | . | . | CASSSPLTGNTEAFF | TGTGCCAGCAGCTCCCCCCTGACAGGAAACACTGAAGCTTTCTTT
TRBJ2-1 | TRBV4-1 | . | . | CASSQDFRTYNEQFF | TGCGCCAGCAGCCAAGATTTTCGGACCTATAATGAGCAGTTCTTC
TRBJ2-7 | TRBV11-1 | . | . | CASSLDRPSYEQYF | TGTGCCAGCAGCCTCGACCGACCTTCCTACGAGCAGTACTTC
TRBJ1-2 | TRBV11-3 | . | . | CASSQIKQGGYGYTF | TGTGCCAGCAGCCAAATAAAGCAGGGTGGCTATGGCTACACCTTC
TRBJ1-1 | TRBV30 | . | . | CAWKSDFRNTEAFF | TGTGCCTGGAAAAGTGATTTTAGGAACACTGAAGCTTTCTTT
TRBJ2-3 | TRBV5-1 | . | . | CASSPPTSTDTDTQYF | TGCGCCAGCAGCCCTCCTACGTCGACAGACACAGATACGCAGTATTTT
TRBJ1-2 | TRBV30 | . | TRBD1 | CAWSVGGRATRNYGYTF | TGTGCCTGGAGTGTAGGGGGCCGAGCGACCCGAAACTATGGCTACACCTTC
TRBJ2-5 | TRBV7-9 | . | . | CASSRGGPGETQYF | TGTGCCAGCAGCCGTGGGGGGCCCGGGGAGACCCAGTACTTC
TRBJ2-7 | TRBV7-2 | . | . | CASRVGGAPEQYF | TGTGCCAGCAGAGTGGGGGGGGCCCCCGAGCAGTACTTC
TRBJ1-1 | TRBV19 | . | . | CASSNTRRTLMNTEAFF | TGTGCCAGTAGTAACACGAGACGGACTCTAATGAACACTGAAGCTTTCTTT
TRBJ2-7 | TRBV6-5 | . | . | CASKDSAYEQYF | TGTGCCAGCAAAGACTCCGCGTACGAGCAGTACTTC
TRBJ1-5 | TRBV29-1 | few | TRBD1 | CSVADRDSNQPQHF | TGCAGCGTTGCAGACAGGGATAGCAATCAGCCCCAGCATTTT
TRBJ1-4 | TRBV5-1 | few | . | CASSSGVGDEKLFF | TGCGCCAGCAGCTCGGGTGTGGGGGATGAAAAACTGTTTTTT
TRBJ2-1 | TRBV18 | . | TRBD2 | CASSPRRSGGVTEQFF | TGTGCCAGCTCACCAAGGAGAAGCGGGGGCGTCACCGAGCAGTTCTTC
TRBJ1-2 | TRBV5-1 | . | TRBD1 | CASSLDRGGYGYTF | TGCGCCAGCAGCTTGGACAGGGGAGGCTATGGCTACACCTTC
TRBJ2-6 | TRBV10-3 | . | TRBD2 | CAVLGLAVSGANVLTF | TGTGCCGTCCTTGGACTAGCGGTTTCCGGGGCCAACGTCCTGACTTTC